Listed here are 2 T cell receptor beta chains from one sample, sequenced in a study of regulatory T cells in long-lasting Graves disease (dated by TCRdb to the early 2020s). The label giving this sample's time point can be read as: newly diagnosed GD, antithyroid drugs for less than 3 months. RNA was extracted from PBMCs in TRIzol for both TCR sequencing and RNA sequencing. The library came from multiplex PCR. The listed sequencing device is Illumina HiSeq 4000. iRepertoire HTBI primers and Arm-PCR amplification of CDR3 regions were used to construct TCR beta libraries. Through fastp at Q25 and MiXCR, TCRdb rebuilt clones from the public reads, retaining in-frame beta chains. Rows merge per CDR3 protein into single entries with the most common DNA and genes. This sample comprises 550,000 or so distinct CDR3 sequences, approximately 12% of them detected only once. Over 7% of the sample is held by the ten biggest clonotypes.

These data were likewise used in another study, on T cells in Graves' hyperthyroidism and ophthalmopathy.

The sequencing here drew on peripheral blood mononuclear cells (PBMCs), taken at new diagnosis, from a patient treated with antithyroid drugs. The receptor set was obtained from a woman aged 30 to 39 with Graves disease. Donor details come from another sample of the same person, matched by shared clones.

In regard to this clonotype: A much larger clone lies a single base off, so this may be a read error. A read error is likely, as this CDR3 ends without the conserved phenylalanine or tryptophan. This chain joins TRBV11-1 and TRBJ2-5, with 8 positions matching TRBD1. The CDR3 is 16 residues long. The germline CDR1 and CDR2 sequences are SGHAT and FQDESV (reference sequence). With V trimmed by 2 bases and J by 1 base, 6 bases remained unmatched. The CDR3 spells CASSLLDREIQETQYL. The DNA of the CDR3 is TGTGCCAGCAGCTTACTGGACAGGGAAATCCAAGAGACCCAGTACCTC.

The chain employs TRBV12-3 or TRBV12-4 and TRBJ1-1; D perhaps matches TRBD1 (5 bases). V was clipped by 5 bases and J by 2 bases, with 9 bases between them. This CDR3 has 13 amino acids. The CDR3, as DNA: TGTGCCAGCAGTCCGGACATAAACACTGAAGCTTTCTTT. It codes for CASSPDINTEAFF.